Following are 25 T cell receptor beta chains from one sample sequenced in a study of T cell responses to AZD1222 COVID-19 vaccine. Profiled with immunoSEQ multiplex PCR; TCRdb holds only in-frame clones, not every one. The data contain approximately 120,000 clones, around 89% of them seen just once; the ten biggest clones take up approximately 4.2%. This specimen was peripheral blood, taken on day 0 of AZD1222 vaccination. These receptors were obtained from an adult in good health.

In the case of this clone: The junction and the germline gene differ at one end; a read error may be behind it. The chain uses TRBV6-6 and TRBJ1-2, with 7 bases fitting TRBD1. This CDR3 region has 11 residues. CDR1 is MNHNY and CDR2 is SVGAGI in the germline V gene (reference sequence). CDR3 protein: CASSYPDRALF. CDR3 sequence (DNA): TGTGCCAGCAGTTACCCTGACAGGGCTTTGTTC.

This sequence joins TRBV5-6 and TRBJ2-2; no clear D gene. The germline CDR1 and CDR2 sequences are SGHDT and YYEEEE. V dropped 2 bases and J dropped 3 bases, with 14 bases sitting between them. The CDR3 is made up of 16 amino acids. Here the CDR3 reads CASSFWAEVYTGELFF. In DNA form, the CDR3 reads TGTGCCAGCAGCTTTTGGGCAGAGGTTTACACCGGGGAGCTGTTTTTT. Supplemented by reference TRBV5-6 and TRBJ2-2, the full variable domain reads DAGVTQSPTHLIKTRGQQVTLRCSPKSGHDTVSWYQQALGQGPQFIFQYYEEEERQRGNFPDRFSGHQFPNYSSELNVNALLLGDSALYLCASSFWAEVYTGELFFGEGSRLTVL.

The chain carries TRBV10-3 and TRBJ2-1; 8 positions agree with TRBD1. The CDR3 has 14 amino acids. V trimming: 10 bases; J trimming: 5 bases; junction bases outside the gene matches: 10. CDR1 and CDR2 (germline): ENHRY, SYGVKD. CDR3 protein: CATLDRAEDNEQFF. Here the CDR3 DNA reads TGTGCCACCTTGGACAGGGCGGAGGACAATGAGCAGTTCTTC.

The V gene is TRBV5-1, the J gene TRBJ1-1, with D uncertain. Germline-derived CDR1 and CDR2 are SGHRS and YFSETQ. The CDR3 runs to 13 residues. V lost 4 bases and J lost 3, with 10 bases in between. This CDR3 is CASSRPADTEAFF. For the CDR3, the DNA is TGCGCCAGCAGCCGGCCCGCGGACACTGAAGCTTTCTTT.

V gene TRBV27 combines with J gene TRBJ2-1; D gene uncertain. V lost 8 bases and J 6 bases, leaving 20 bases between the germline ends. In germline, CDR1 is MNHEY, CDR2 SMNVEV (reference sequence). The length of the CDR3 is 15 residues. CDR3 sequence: CASLITRGPVNEQFF. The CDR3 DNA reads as TGTGCCAGCCTGATAACCCGCGGCCCAGTCAATGAGCAGTTCTTC.

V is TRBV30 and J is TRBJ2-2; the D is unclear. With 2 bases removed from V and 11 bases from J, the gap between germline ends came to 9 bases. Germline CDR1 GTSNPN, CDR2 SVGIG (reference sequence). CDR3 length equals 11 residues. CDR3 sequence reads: CAWSSSYELFF. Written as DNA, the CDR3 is TGTGCCTGGAGTTCCTCTTACGAGCTGTTTTTT.

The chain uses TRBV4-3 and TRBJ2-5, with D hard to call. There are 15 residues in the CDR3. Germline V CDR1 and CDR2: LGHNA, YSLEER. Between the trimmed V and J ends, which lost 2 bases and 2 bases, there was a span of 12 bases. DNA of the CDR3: TGCGCCAGCAGCCAACATGTGACCGCGCAAGAGACCCAGTACTTC. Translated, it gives CASSQHVTAQETQYF.

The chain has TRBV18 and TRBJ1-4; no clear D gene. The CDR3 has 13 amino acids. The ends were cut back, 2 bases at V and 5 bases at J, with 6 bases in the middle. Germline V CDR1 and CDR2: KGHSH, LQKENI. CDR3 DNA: TGTGCCAGCTCACCAGCGAAAAATGAAAAACTGTTTTTT. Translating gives CASSPAKNEKLFF. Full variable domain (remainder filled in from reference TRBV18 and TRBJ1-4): NAGVMQNPRHLVRRRGQEARLRCSPMKGHSHVYWYRQLPEEGLKFMVYLQKENIIDESGMPKERFSAEFPKEGPSILRIQQVVRGDSAAYFCASSPAKNEKLFFGSGTQLSVL.

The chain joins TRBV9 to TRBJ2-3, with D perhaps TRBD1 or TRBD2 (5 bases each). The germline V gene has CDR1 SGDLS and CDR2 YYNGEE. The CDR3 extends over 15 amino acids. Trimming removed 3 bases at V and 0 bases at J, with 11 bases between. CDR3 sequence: CASSDRGVSTDTQYF. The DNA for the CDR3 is TGTGCCAGCAGCGACCGGGGCGTTAGCACAGATACGCAGTATTTT.

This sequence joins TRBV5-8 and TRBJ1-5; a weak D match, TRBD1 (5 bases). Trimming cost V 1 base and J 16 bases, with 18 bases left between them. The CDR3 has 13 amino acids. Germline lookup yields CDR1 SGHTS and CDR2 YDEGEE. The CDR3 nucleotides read TGTGCCAGCAGCTTGTTTTTGGGCGGGGGATTACATTTT. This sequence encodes CASSLFLGGGLHF. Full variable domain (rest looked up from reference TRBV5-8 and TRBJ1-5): EAGVTQSPTHLIKTRGQQATLRCSPISGHTSVYWYQQALGLGLQFLLWYDEGEERNRGNFPPRFSGRQFPNYSSELNVNALELEDSALYLCASSLFLGGGLHFGDGTRLSIL.

CDR3 bases: TGTGCCAGGCCCTCGAGGGGCCGCACCGGGGAGCTGTTTTTT. This sequence encodes CARPSRGRTGELFF. This chain uses TRBV7-2 with TRBJ2-2, with D perhaps TRBD1 or TRBD2 (5 bases each). The CDR3 extends over 14 amino acids. Germline CDR1 is SGHTA and CDR2 is FQGNSA. Trimming took 9 bases from V and 4 from J, leaving 15 bases between them. Drawing the rest from reference TRBV7-2 and TRBJ2-2, the complete variable domain is GAGVSQSPSNKVTEKGKDVELRCDPISGHTALYWYRQSLGQGLEFLIYFQGNSAPDKSGLPSDRFSAERTGGSVSTLTIQRTQQEDSAVYLCARPSRGRTGELFFGEGSRLTVL.

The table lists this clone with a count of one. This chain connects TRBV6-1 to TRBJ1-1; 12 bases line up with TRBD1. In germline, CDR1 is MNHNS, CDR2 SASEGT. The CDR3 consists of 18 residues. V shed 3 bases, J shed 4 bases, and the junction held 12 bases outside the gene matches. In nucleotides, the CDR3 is TGTGCCAGCAGTGAGGGGCCGGGACAGGGGGCAAGGGCCACTGAAGCTTTCTTT. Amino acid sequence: CASSEGPGQGARATEAFF.

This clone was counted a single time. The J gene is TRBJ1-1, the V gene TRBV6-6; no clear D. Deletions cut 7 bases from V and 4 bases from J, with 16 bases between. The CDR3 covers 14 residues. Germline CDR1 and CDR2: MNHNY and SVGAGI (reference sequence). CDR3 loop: CASTDELTGTEAFF. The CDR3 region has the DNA TGTGCCAGCACCGACGAGCTTACGGGCACTGAAGCTTTCTTT.

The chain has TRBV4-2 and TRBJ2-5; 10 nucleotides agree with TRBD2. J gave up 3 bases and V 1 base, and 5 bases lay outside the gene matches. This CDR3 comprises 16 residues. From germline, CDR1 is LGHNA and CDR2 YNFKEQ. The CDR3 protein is CASSQGSSGGKETQYF. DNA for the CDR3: TGTGCCAGCAGCCAAGGGTCTAGCGGGGGAAAAGAGACCCAGTACTTC.

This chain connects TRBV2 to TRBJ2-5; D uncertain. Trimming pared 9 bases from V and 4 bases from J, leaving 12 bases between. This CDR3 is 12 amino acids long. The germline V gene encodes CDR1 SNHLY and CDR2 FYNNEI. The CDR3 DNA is TGTGCCAGTTCTAAGGGCGTAGAGACCCAGTACTTC. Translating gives CASSKGVETQYF. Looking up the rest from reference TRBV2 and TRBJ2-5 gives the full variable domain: EPEVTQTPSHQVTQMGQEVILRCVPISNHLYFYWYRQILGQKVEFLVSFYNNEISEKSEIFDDQFSVERPDGSNFTLKIRSTKLEDSAMYFCASSKGVETQYFGPGTRLLVL.

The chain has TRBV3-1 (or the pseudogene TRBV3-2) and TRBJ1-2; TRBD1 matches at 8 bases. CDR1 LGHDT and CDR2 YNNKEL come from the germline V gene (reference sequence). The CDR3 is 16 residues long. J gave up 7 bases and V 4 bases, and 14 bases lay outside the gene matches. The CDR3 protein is CASSPNRQGARGGYTF. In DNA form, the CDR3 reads TGTGCCAGCAGCCCTAATCGGCAGGGGGCACGGGGTGGCTACACCTTC.

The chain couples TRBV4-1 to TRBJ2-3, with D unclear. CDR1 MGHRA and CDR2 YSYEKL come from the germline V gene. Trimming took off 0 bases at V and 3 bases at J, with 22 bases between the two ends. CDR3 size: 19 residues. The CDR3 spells CASSQDRIRAYISTDTQYF. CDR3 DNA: TGCGCCAGCAGCCAAGATCGAATTCGTGCCTATATTTCAACAGATACGCAGTATTTT.

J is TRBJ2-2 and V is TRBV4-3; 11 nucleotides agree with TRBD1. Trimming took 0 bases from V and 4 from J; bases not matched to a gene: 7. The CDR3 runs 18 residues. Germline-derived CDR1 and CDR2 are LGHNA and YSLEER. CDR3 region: CASSQDEGDRGFTGELFF. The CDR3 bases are TGCGCCAGCAGCCAAGATGAAGGGGACAGGGGGTTCACCGGGGAGCTGTTTTTT.

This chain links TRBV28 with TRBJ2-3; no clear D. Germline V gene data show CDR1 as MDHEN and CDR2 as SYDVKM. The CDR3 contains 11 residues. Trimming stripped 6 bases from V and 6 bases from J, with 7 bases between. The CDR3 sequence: CASSNKDTQYF. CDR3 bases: TGTGCCAGCAGCAATAAGGATACGCAGTATTTT.

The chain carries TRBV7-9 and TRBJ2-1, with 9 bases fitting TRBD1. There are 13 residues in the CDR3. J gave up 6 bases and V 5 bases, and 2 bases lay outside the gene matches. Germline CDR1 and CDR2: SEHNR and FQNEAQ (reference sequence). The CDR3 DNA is TGTGCCAGCAGCCAGGGACAGGGCAATGAGCAGTTCTTC. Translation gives CASSQGQGNEQFF.

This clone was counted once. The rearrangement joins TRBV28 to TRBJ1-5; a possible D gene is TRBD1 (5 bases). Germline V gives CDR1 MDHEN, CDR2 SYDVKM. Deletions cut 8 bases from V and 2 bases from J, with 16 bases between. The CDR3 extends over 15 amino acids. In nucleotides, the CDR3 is TGTGCCAGCGGGTCGGGGCTGGTCGGCAATCAGCCCCAGCATTTT. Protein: CASGSGLVGNQPQHF.

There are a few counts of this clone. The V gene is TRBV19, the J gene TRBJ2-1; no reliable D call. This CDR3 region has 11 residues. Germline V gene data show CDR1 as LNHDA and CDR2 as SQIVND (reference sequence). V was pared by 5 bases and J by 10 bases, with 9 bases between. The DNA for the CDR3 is TGTGCCAGTAGTTCTTATAGGGAGCAGTTCTTC. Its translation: CASSSYREQFF.

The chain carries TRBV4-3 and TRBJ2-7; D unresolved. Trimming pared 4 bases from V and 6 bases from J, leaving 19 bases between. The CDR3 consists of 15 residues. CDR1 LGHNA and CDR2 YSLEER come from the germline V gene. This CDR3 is CASSLSRSGKGEQYF. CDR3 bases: TGCGCCAGCAGCCTCAGCCGGAGTGGGAAAGGCGAGCAGTACTTC.

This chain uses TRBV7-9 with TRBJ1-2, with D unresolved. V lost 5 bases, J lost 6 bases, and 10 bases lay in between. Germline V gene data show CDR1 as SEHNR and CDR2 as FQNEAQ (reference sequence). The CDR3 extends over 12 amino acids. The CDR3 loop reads CASSPAGNGYTF. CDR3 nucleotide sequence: TGTGCCAGCAGCCCTGCGGGGAATGGCTACACCTTC.

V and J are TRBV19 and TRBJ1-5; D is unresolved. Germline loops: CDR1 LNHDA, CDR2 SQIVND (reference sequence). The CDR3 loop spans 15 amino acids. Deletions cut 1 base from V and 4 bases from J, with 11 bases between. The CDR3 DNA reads TGTGCCAGTAGTATAGGGGCCCCCCAAAATCAGCCCCAGCATTTT. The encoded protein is CASSIGAPQNQPQHF.